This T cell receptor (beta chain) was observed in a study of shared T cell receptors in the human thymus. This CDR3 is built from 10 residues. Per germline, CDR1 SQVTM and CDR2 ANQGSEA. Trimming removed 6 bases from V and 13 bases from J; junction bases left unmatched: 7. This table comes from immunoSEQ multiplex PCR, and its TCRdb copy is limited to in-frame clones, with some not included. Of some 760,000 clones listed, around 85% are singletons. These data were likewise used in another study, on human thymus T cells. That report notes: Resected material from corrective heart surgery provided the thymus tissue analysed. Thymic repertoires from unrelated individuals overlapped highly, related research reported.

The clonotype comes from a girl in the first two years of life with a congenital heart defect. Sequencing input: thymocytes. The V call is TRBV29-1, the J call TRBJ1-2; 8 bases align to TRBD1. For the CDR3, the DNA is TGCAGCGTAACGACCGGACAGGGCACCTTC. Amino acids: CSVTTGQGTF.